Following are 29 T cell receptor beta chains from one sample sequenced in a study of CD8 T cells in ankylosing spondylitis. TCRdb processed the 5' RACE reads anew with MiXCR; each CDR3 protein has one entry. This table has about 160,000 distinct CDR3 sequences, approximately 9% appearing once. The material sequenced was blood, either unsorted or a sorted T cell fraction (not recorded which). Receptor source: a female donor with ankylosing spondylitis or in good health (not recorded which).

V gene TRBV20-1 combines with J gene TRBJ2-1, with D tentatively TRBD2 (5 bases). Trimming took off 6 bases at V and 5 bases at J, with 23 bases between the two ends. Germline V gene lookup returns CDR1 DFQATT and CDR2 SNEGSKA (reference sequence). The CDR3 totals 16 residues. For the CDR3, the DNA is TGCAGTGCCGCTTACAGCGGATCGGTCCATAACAATGAGCAGTTCTTC. Translating gives CSAAYSGSVHNNEQFF.

V and J are TRBV14 and TRBJ1-2; no clear D. The CDR3 spans 15 residues. The V gene lost 1 base and the J gene lost 2 bases, with 11 bases spanning the gap. Germline CDR1 is SGHDN and CDR2 is FVKESK. The CDR3: CASSQVNLANYGYTF. Written as DNA, the CDR3 is TGTGCCAGCAGCCAAGTCAATCTGGCAAACTATGGCTACACCTTC.

The chain combines TRBV29-1 with TRBJ2-2; D tentatively fits TRBD1 or TRBD2 (5 bases each). This CDR3 has 13 amino acids. The V gene lost 5 bases and the J gene lost 3 bases, with 10 bases spanning the gap. The germline CDR1 and CDR2 sequences are SQVTM and ANQGSEA. The CDR3 reads CSVRLGDTGELFF. CDR3 sequence (DNA): TGCAGCGTTCGTCTGGGGGACACCGGGGAGCTGTTTTTT.

This clonotype was detected many times. The V and J genes are TRBV7-2 and TRBJ1-6, with 10 bases that match TRBD1. Germline V gives CDR1 SGHTA, CDR2 FQGNSA. With V trimmed by 2 bases and J by 11 bases, 6 bases remained unmatched. The CDR3 has 15 residues. CDR3 protein: CASSLRGQGTTPLHF. The CDR3 nucleotides are TGTGCCAGCAGCTTAAGGGGACAGGGGACGACACCCCTCCACTTT.

The V and J genes are TRBV28 and TRBJ2-1, with D possibly matching TRBD1 (6 bases). The CDR3 consists of 15 residues. CDR1 MDHEN and CDR2 SYDVKM come from the germline V gene. Trimming left V 8 bases short and J 7 bases short, with 21 bases between. CDR3: CASSPPRTVGNEQFF. CDR3 coding DNA: TGTGCCAGCTCCCCCCCCCGGACAGTCGGTAATGAGCAGTTCTTC.

Only a few counts were recorded for this clonotype. V usage is TRBV18 and J usage is TRBJ1-4; D not resolved. Germline CDR1 reads KGHSH; CDR2 reads LQKENI. V dropped 0 bases and J dropped 0 bases, with 5 bases sitting between them. This CDR3 has 15 residues. The CDR3 region has the DNA TGTGCCAGCTCACCACCAAGTGCAACTAATGAAAAACTGTTTTTT. Translating it yields CASSPPSATNEKLFF.

A few counts support this clonotype. This sequence joins TRBV11-3 and TRBJ2-2; D gene uncertain. This CDR3 is 12 amino acids long. Per the germline V gene, CDR1 is SGHNT and CDR2 is YENEEA. Trimming took off 5 bases at V and 7 bases at J, with 8 bases between the two ends. CDR3 bases: TGTGCCAGCAGCATAAGGGACGGGGAGCTGTTTTTT. Encoded protein: CASSIRDGELFF.

The V and J genes are TRBV6-2 or TRBV6-3 and TRBJ2-1; D is uncertain. V was pared by 7 bases and J by 4 bases, with 14 bases between. The CDR3 is made up of 14 amino acids. In germline, CDR1 is MNHEY, CDR2 SVGEGT. CDR3 nucleotides: TGTGCCAGCACCCGGGTCCCCGGGTACAATGAGCAGTTCTTC. Its translation: CASTRVPGYNEQFF.

The V call is TRBV9, the J call TRBJ2-6; perhaps D is TRBD1 or TRBD2 (5 bases each). The CDR3 spans 17 residues. Trimming cost V 6 bases and J 2 bases, with 18 bases left between them. Germline values: CDR1 SGDLS, CDR2 YYNGEE. In DNA form, the CDR3 reads TGTGCCAGCAACGAAGTCCCCGGGACCCCTGGGGCCAACGTCCTGACTTTC. Translating it yields CASNEVPGTPGANVLTF.

This clonotype was counted a few times. This chain links TRBV20-1 with TRBJ2-1; D is perhaps TRBD1 or TRBD2 (5 bases each). The germline V and J ends were trimmed by 4 bases and 7 bases, with 17 bases remaining between them. The CDR3 covers 14 residues. CDR1 DFQATT and CDR2 SNEGSKA come from the germline V gene (reference sequence). The CDR3 coding sequence is TGCAGTGCTAATACTGGGACGTCTCCGAATGAGCAGTTCTTC. Its translation: CSANTGTSPNEQFF.

This clonotype was seen a few times. The chain employs TRBV15 and TRBJ2-6; D unclear. Trimming took 4 bases from V and 0 from J, leaving 10 bases between them. CDR1 and CDR2 from the germline V gene are LNHNV and YYDKDF (reference sequence). This CDR3 is 16 amino acids long. CDR3 sequence reads: CATSTLKSSGANVLTF. In DNA, the CDR3 is TGTGCCACCAGCACCCTTAAGAGCTCTGGGGCCAACGTCCTGACTTTC. The whole variable domain, filled in from reference TRBV15 and TRBJ2-6, reads DAMVIQNPRYQVTQFGKPVTLSCSQTLNHNVMYWYQQKSSQAPKLLFHYYDKDFNNEADTPDNFQSRRPNTSFCFLDIRSPGLGDTAMYLCATSTLKSSGANVLTFGAGSRLTVL.

The rearrangement joins TRBV2 to TRBJ1-1; D not resolved. CDR3 length equals 10 residues. Deletions cut 6 bases from V and 7 bases from J, with 6 bases between. Germline assignment: CDR1 SNHLY and CDR2 FYNNEI. The CDR3 reads CASRLIEAFF. As DNA, the CDR3 is TGTGCCAGCAGGCTAATTGAAGCTTTCTTT.

Comment on this clonotype: The junction departs from the called germline gene at one end, perhaps through a read error. This rearrangement joins TRBV20-1 to TRBJ2-6, with D maybe TRBD2 (6 bases). This CDR3 contains 12 residues. Germline CDR1 is DFQATT and CDR2 is SNEGSKA (reference sequence). CDR3: CSARGGANVLTF. The CDR3 bases are TGCAGTGCTAGGGGGGGTGCCAACGTCCTGACTTTT.

This clonotype showed up just a few times. The genes are TRBV27 and TRBJ2-3, with 13 nucleotides matching TRBD2. This CDR3 region has 14 residues. Germline CDR1 MNHEY, CDR2 SMNVEV (reference sequence). V dropped 6 bases and J dropped 6; count of bases not matched to a gene: 3. The CDR3 is CASRRGLAGDTQYF. CDR3 in DNA: TGTGCCAGCAGACGGGGACTAGCGGGGGATACGCAGTATTTT.

This clonotype was found a few times. The CDR3 region is CAWRSTGNQPQHF. The CDR3 nucleotides are TGTGCCTGGAGATCGACAGGGAATCAGCCCCAGCATTTT. The rearrangement uses TRBV30 and TRBJ1-5; 7 nucleotides align to TRBD1. This CDR3 has 13 residues. Germline-derived CDR1 and CDR2 are GTSNPN and SVGIG (reference sequence). V was clipped by 3 bases and J by 4 bases; unmatched bases: 3.

The sample holds many counts of this clonotype. The gene calls are TRBV15 and TRBJ2-1; perhaps TRBD1 as D (6 bases). The CDR3 loop spans 13 amino acids. Germline CDR1 reads LNHNV; CDR2 reads YYDKDF (reference sequence). V was trimmed by 2 bases and J by 15 bases, leaving 17 bases between them. CDR3 in amino acids: CATSRSWDTHRFF. As DNA, the CDR3 is TGTGCCACCAGCAGATCCTGGGACACCCATCGGTTCTTC. The full variable domain, rest sourced from reference TRBV15 and TRBJ2-1, is DAMVIQNPRYQVTQFGKPVTLSCSQTLNHNVMYWYQQKSSQAPKLLFHYYDKDFNNEADTPDNFQSRRPNTSFCFLDIRSPGLGDTAMYLCATSRSWDTHRFFGPGTRLTVL.

This clonotype has only a few counts. The chain is built from TRBV4-1 and TRBJ2-7; tentatively, D is TRBD1 or TRBD2 (5 bases each). The CDR3 is 15 amino acids. V shed 1 base and J shed 5 bases, with 15 bases lying between them. Germline V lookup: CDR1 MGHRA, CDR2 YSYEKL. DNA for the CDR3: TGCGCCAGCAGCCAAGTTACAGGAGGTACCGACGAGCAGTACTTC. It encodes CASSQVTGGTDEQYF.

This clonotype came up once. V is TRBV7-9 and J is TRBJ1-2; D remains ambiguous. This CDR3 comprises 13 residues. The V gene lost 1 base and the J gene lost 4 bases, with 7 bases spanning the gap. Looked up from germline, CDR1 is SEHNR and CDR2 is FQNEAQ (reference sequence). CDR3 nucleotides: TGTGCCAGCAGCTTAGATGACGGCTATGGCTACACCTTC. Translating gives CASSLDDGYGYTF.

The table lists this clonotype with many counts. The chain couples TRBV4-3 to TRBJ2-1; D unresolved. V lost 2 bases, J lost 1 base, and 12 bases lay in between. The CDR3 loop spans 16 amino acids. Germline CDR1 and CDR2: LGHNA and YSLEER. DNA of the CDR3: TGCGCCAGCAGCCAAACACCGGTCCGTTCCTACAATGAGCAGTTCTTC. This encodes CASSQTPVRSYNEQFF.

The rearrangement joins TRBV6-1 to TRBJ2-1; perhaps D is TRBD1 or TRBD2 (7 bases each). The CDR3 length is 14 residues. The V and J ends lost 6 bases and 10 bases respectively, with 19 bases between them. CDR1 and CDR2 from the germline V gene are MNHNS and SASEGT. CDR3 bases: TGTGCCAGCAGAAACCTCACAGGGGAGGGCGAGCAGTTCTTC. Protein: CASRNLTGEGEQFF.

The gene calls are TRBV12-3 or TRBV12-4 and TRBJ2-7; D remains ambiguous. V was clipped by 1 base and J by 5 bases, with 6 bases between them. This CDR3 spans 12 amino acids. In nucleotides, the CDR3 is TGTGCCAGCAGTTTAGAACACGACGAGCAGTACTTC. This gives the protein CASSLEHDEQYF.

This clonotype was counted ten times or more. The chain uses TRBV6-1 and TRBJ2-7; 10 bases are a match to TRBD2. This CDR3 has 15 amino acids. After removal of 6 bases from V and 5 bases from J, the junction contained 10 bases not matched to a gene. The germline V gene has CDR1 MNHNS and CDR2 SASEGT. CDR3: CASSRPTSGIDEQYF. The CDR3 coding sequence is TGTGCCAGCAGCCGCCCTACTAGCGGGATAGACGAGCAGTACTTC.

This clonotype was counted only a few times. This chain joins TRBV25-1 and TRBJ1-2; 9 bases fit TRBD1. Germline assignment: CDR1 MGHDK and CDR2 SYGVNS. CDR3 length equals 16 residues. V lost 0 bases, J lost 1 base, and 3 bases stayed unmatched. CDR3 region: CASSEYKGQGNYGYTF. CDR3 bases: TGTGCCAGCAGTGAATACAAGGGACAGGGTAACTATGGCTACACCTTC.

This clonotype was observed a few times. The chain has TRBV20-1 and TRBJ2-7, with TRBD2 identical over 7 bases. Germline CDR1 is DFQATT and CDR2 is SNEGSKA (reference sequence). After removal of 5 bases from V and 4 bases from J, the junction contained 14 bases not matched to a gene. The CDR3 is 15 amino acids. In nucleotides, the CDR3 is TGCAGTGCTGAAACCTCGGGACTAAGGAATTACGAGCAGTACTTC. Translation gives CSAETSGLRNYEQYF.

The V call is TRBV7-3, the J call TRBJ2-2; 11 bases are a match to TRBD2. This CDR3 spans 18 amino acids. Trimming took 5 bases from V and 5 from J; bases not matched to a gene: 13. Germline V CDR1 and CDR2: SGHTA, FQGTGA. CDR3 DNA: TGTGCCAGCAGCCAACCCCGCTTTCTAGCGGGAGGTACCGGGGAGCTGTTTTTT. This encodes CASSQPRFLAGGTGELFF.

This clonotype has only a few counts. V and J are TRBV6-6 and TRBJ1-1, with D hard to call. The CDR3 loop spans 13 amino acids. Germline V lookup: CDR1 MNHNY, CDR2 SVGAGI (reference sequence). V dropped 2 bases and J dropped 7 bases, with 11 bases sitting between them. Here the CDR3 reads CASSYPSASEAFF. CDR3 bases: TGTGCCAGCAGTTACCCGAGCGCTAGTGAAGCTTTCTTT.

This rearrangement joins TRBV9 to TRBJ1-1; D not resolved. CDR3 size: 13 residues. Germline CDR1 SGDLS, CDR2 YYNGEE. Trimming removed 6 bases at V and 1 base at J, with 10 bases between. This CDR3 reads CASNRGSNTEAFF. CDR3 nucleotide sequence: TGTGCCAGCAACCGGGGTTCGAACACTGAAGCTTTCTTT.

This clonotype was recorded at least ten times. One junction end does not reproduce the germline sequence, and a read error may be involved. The gene calls are TRBV7-9 and TRBJ2-1; D ambiguous. The CDR3 runs to 11 residues. The germline V gene encodes CDR1 SEHNR and CDR2 FQNEAQ (reference sequence). DNA for the CDR3: TGTGCCAGCAGTTTAGTTAATGAGCAGTTCTTC. Amino acids: CASSLVNEQFF.

This clonotype was detected only once. This chain uses TRBV30 with TRBJ2-5; D is unclear. Trimming shortened V by 0 bases and J by 1 base, and 15 bases separated the two germline ends. This CDR3 has 16 residues. Germline CDR1 GTSNPN, CDR2 SVGIG (reference sequence). For the CDR3, the DNA is TGTGCCTGGAGTGTACTGCACAGACGTTCCCAAGAGACCCAGTACTTC. As protein: CAWSVLHRRSQETQYF. The full variable domain, with the rest looked up from reference TRBV30 and TRBJ2-5, is SQTIHQWPATLVQPVGSPLSLECTVEGTSNPNLYWYRQAAGRGLQLLFYSVGIGQISSEVPQNLSASRPQDRQFILSSKKLLLSDSGFYLCAWSVLHRRSQETQYFGPGTRLLVL.